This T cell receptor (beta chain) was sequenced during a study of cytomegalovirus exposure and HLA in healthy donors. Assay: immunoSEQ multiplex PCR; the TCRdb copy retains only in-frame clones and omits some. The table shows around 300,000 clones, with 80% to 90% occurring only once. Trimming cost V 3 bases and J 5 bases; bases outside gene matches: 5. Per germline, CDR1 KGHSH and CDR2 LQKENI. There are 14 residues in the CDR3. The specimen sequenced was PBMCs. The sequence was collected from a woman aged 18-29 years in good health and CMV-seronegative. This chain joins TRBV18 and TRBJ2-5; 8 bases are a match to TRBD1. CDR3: CASSPRGPSETQYF. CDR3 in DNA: TGTGCCAGCTCACCCAGGGGGCCAAGCGAGACCCAGTACTTC.